This TCR beta chain was sequenced during a study of T cell responses to AZD1222 COVID-19 vaccine. Whole-study results and caveats: Vaccine-associated CD4 TCRs ranged over spike, dominating at 160-218 and 743-854. Two AZD1222 doses significantly raised spike-specific TCR breadth and depth over controls. AZD1222 recipients seropositive at baseline numbered only six or seven.

Some second doses came at about 4 weeks and others at about 12 weeks; these were pooled. From germline, CDR1 is SEHNR and CDR2 FQNEAQ (reference sequence). CDR3 size: 10 residues. V was trimmed by 2 bases and J by 8 bases, leaving 3 bases between them. Comments on this clone: Its cognate antigen is unknown.

Libraries were prepared by immunoSEQ multiplex PCR; TCRdb keeps only in-frame clonotypes and omits some of them. The sample has 99,000 or so clones, about 88% seen once; the top ten hold 35% to 45%. The receptor was derived from an adult who received the AZD1222 COVID-19 vaccine. J is TRBJ1-2 and V is TRBV7-9; D gene uncertain. The source material was peripheral blood, sampled 28 days after the second AZD1222 dose. CDR3 protein: CASSLIGYTF. The DNA for the CDR3 is TGTGCCAGCAGCTTAATAGGCTACACCTTC. Complete variable domain (other parts from reference TRBV7-9 and TRBJ1-2): DTGVSQNPRHKITKRGQNVTFRCDPISEHNRLYWYRQTLGQGPEFLTYFQNEAQLEKSRLLSDRFSAERPKGSFSTLEIQRTEQGDSAMYLCASSLIGYTFGSGTRLTVV.